This T cell receptor beta chain was sequenced during a study of blood T cell repertoires in COVID-19. Study in general: Both acute and convalescent COVID-19 samples were obtained from the United States, Italy and Spain. PBMCs, B-cell-depleted T cells, or T cells provided the cDNA or gDNA that made up the material.

Trimming left V 8 bases short and J 4 bases short, with 18 bases between. The germline CDR1 and CDR2 sequences are MNHNY and SVGAGI (reference sequence). CDR3 length: 15 amino acids. Authors' processing steps: Amplification with reference gene primers provided the estimates of nucleated cell counts. Only in-frame clones appear in the TCRdb table, and some are missing; sequencing was by immunoSEQ multiplex PCR. V and J calls and clone size are copied from that table; D and trimming were computed from the DNA. There are roughly 99,000 clones in the sample; 88% occur only once, and 5.5% to 8% lies in the top ten.

The sample consisted of peripheral blood. This TCR was sampled from a man aged 50-60 years with active or convalescent COVID-19. The chain recombines TRBV6-6 with TRBJ2-1; D is undetermined. In nucleotides, the CDR3 is TGTGCCAGCCGCCAAAGCCGACTCGAATACAATGAGCAGTTCTTC. Amino acids: CASRQSRLEYNEQFF.